This record concerns one T cell receptor (beta chain) sequence. Antigen unknown. CDR3 length: 11 residues. Trimming took 6 bases from V and 8 from J, leaving 8 bases between them. Unique molecular identifiers were present on cDNA, and template switching added a universal primer site. From the 5' RACE reads, TCRdb called clonotypes with MiXCR, one entry per CDR3 protein. Of 400,000 to 550,000 distinct CDR3 sequences in the sample, 13% to 15% were seen once. The data originate from a study of identical twins. Whole-study results and caveats: The study found that models underestimated out-of-frame TCR alpha sharing in monozygotic twins.

These data were also filed under a second study, of yellow fever vaccine responses in identical twins.

The receptor comes from a woman under 30 in good health. The chain combines TRBV12-3 or TRBV12-4 with TRBJ2-1; D is undetermined. Material: CD4+ T cells sorted from blood. In DNA form, the CDR3 reads TGTGCCAGCAGAAATTCGCATGAGCAGTTCTTC. Its translation: CASRNSHEQFF.